A single sample is the source of the 6 T cell receptor beta chains below, sequenced in a study of blood T cell repertoires in COVID-19. The method was immunoSEQ multiplex PCR; TCRdb's version includes in-frame clones alone and lacks a portion of them. The sample holds about 250,000 clones, around 85% seen once. Input material: peripheral blood. The receptors were gathered from a human donor with COVID-19, enrolled during active disease. The donor label of this sample is uncertain.

This chain uses TRBV7-2 with TRBJ2-3; a weak D match, TRBD1 (6 bases). V was cut by 0 bases and J by 4 bases, with 8 bases left in between. The CDR3 is made up of 14 amino acids. Looked up from germline, CDR1 is SGHTA and CDR2 is FQGNSA. Here the CDR3 reads CASSLAPGADTQYF. As DNA, the CDR3 is TGTGCCAGCAGCTTAGCACCAGGGGCAGATACGCAGTATTTT.

The chain joins TRBV3-1 (or the pseudogene TRBV3-2) to TRBJ2-5; perhaps TRBD2 as D (7 bases). V lost 2 bases, J lost 2 bases, and 21 bases lay in between. The CDR3 spans 18 residues. Germline V gene data show CDR1 as LGHDT and CDR2 as YNNKEL (reference sequence). The CDR3 region has the DNA TGTGCCAGCAGCCAACCAAGACAATCGGGGGGCTATCAAGAGACCCAGTACTTC. Its translation is CASSQPRQSGGYQETQYF.

The chain couples TRBV25-1 to TRBJ1-1; possible D gene TRBD1, 6 bases. The CDR3 consists of 15 residues. The V gene lost 1 base and the J gene lost 5 bases, with 14 bases spanning the gap. Germline CDR1 reads MGHDK; CDR2 reads SYGVNS. The CDR3 sequence is CASSEWAGEGTEAFF. The CDR3 DNA reads TGTGCCAGCAGTGAATGGGCAGGGGAGGGGACTGAAGCTTTCTTT.

This chain links TRBV19 with TRBJ2-3; 9 nucleotides match TRBD2. This CDR3 has 20 amino acids. Germline V gene lookup returns CDR1 LNHDA and CDR2 SQIVND (reference sequence). V lost 2 bases, J lost 0 bases, and 15 bases stayed unmatched. CDR3 amino acids: CASSIQRGLAGRRSTDTQYF. CDR3 bases: TGTGCCAGTAGTATACAAAGAGGGCTAGCGGGGCGACGGAGCACAGATACGCAGTATTTT.

CDR3 residues: CASSVGLAVSSGANVLTF. DNA of the CDR3: TGTGCCAGCAGCGTAGGTCTAGCGGTAAGCTCTGGGGCCAACGTCCTGACTTTC. The chain has TRBV9 and TRBJ2-6; 7 nucleotides match TRBD2. CDR1 and CDR2 from the germline V gene are SGDLS and YYNGEE. CDR3 size: 18 residues. Unmatched junction bases numbered 6, after V lost 0 bases and J lost 0 bases.

J is TRBJ1-3 and V is TRBV7-2; TRBD1 matches at 11 bases. The CDR3 contains 17 residues. V shed 4 bases and J 2 bases; nucleotides not matched to a gene: 7. CDR1 SGHTA and CDR2 FQGNSA come from the germline V gene. CDR3 region: CASSWNRGQGAGNTIYF. The CDR3 region has the DNA TGTGCCAGCAGCTGGAATAGGGGACAGGGGGCTGGAAACACCATATATTTT.